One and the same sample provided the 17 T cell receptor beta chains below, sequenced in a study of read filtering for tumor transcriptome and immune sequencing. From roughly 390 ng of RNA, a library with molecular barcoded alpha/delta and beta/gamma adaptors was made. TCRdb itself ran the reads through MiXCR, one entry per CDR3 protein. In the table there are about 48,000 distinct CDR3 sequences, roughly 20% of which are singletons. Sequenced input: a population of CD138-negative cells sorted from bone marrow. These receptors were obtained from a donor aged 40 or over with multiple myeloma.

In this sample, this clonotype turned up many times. This CDR3 reads CAWTRLGGPVAQYF. CDR3 sequence (DNA): TGTGCCTGGACTAGACTAGGCGGCCCTGTGGCGCAGTATTTT. This chain joins TRBV30 and TRBJ2-3; the D gene is possibly TRBD2 (6 bases). Per the germline V gene, CDR1 is GTSNPN and CDR2 is SVGIG (reference sequence). With 4 bases removed from V and 10 bases from J, the gap between germline ends came to 21 bases. The CDR3 length is 14 residues.

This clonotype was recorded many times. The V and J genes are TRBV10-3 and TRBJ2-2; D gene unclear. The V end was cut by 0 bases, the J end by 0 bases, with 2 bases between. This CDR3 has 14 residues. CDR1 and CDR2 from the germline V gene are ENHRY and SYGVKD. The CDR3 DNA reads TGTGCCATCAGTGAGTCTACGAACACCGGGGAGCTGTTTTTT. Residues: CAISESTNTGELFF.

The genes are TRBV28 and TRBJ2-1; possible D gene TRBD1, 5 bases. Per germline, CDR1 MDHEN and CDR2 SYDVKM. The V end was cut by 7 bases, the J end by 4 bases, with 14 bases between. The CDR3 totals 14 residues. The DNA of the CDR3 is TGTGCCAGCACCCTGGGGCAGGAATACAATGAGCAGTTCTTC. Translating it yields CASTLGQEYNEQFF.

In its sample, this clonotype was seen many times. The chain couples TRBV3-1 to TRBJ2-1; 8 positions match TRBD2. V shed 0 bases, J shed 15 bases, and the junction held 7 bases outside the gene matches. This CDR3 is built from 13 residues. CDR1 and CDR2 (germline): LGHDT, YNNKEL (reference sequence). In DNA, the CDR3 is TGTGCCAGCAGCCAAGATCGGGGGGGCTTCTTGTTCTTC. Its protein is CASSQDRGGFLFF.

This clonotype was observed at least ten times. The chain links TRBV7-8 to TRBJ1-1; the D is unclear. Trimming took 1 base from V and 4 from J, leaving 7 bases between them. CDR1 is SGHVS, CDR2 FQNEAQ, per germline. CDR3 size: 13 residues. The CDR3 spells CASSLDKSTEAFF. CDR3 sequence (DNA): TGTGCCAGCAGCTTAGATAAGAGCACTGAAGCTTTCTTT.

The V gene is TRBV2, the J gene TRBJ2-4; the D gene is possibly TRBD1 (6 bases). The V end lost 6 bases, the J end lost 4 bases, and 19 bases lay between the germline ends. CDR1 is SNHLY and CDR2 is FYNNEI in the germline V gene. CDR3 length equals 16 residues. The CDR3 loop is CASRGAAQGLKNIQYF. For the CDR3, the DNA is TGTGCCAGCAGGGGGGCGGCGCAGGGCTTAAAAAACATTCAGTACTTC. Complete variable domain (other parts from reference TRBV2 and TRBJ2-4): EPEVTQTPSHQVTQMGQEVILRCVPISNHLYFYWYRQILGQKVEFLVSFYNNEISEKSEIFDDQFSVERPDGSNFTLKIRSTKLEDSAMYFCASRGAAQGLKNIQYFGAGTRLSVL.

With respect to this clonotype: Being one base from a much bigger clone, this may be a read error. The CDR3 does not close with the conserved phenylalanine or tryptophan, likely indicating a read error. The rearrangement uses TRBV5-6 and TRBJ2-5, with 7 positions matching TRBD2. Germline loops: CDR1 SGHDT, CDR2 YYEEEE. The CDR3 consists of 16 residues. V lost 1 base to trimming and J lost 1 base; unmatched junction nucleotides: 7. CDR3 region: CASSLKSSGTQETQYS. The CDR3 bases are TGTGCCAGCAGCTTGAAGTCCAGCGGGACCCAAGAGACCCAGTACTCC.

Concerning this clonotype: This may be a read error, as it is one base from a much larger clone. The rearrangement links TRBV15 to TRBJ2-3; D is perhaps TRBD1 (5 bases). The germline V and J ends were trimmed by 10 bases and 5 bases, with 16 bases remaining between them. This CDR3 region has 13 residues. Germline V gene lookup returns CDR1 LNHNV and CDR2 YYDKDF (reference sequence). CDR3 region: CAIPAGKEDTQYF. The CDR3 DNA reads TGTGCCATCCCGGCAGGGAAGGAAGATACGCAGTATTTT.

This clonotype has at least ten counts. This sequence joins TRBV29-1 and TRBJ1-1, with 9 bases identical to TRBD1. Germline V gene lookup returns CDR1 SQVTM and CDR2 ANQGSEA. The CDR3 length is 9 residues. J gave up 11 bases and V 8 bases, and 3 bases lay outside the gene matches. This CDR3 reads CSLDRGAFF. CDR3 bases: TGCAGCCTCGACAGGGGGGCTTTCTTT. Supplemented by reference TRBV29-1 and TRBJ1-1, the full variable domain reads SAVISQKPSRDICQRGTSLTIQCQVDSQVTMMFWYRQQPGQSLTLIATANQGSEATYESGFVIDKFPISRPNLTFSTLTVSNMSPEDSSIYLCSLDRGAFFGQGTRLTVV.

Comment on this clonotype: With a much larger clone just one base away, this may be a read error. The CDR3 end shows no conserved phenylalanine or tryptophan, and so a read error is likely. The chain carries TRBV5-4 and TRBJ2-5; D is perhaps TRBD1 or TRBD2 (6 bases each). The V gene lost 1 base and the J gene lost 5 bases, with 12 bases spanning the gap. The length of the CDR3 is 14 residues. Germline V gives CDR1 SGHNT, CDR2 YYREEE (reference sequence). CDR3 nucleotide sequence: TGTGCCAGCAGCTTGATTGGGGGGCAGGAGACCCAGTACTGC. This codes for CASSLIGGQETQYC.

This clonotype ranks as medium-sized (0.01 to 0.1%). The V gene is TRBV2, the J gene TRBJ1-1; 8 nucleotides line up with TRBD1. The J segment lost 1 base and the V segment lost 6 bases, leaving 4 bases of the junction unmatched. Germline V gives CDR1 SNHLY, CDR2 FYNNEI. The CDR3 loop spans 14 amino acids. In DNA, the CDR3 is TGTGCCAGCAGCCTACAGGGGGGGAACACTGAAGCTTTCTTT. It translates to CASSLQGGNTEAFF.

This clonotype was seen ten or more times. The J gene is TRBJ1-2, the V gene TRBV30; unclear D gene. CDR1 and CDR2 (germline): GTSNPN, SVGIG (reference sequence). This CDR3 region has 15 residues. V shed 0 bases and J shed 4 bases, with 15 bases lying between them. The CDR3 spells CAWSVRDVSSYGYTF. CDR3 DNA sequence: TGTGCCTGGAGTGTCCGGGATGTTAGCAGCTATGGCTACACCTTC.

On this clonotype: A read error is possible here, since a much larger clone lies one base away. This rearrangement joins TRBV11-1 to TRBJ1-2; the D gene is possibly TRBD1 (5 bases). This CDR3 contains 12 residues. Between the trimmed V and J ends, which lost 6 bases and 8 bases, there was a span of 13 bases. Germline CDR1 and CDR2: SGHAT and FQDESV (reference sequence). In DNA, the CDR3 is TGTGCCAGCAGTCGAAACGGGGACGGCTACACCTTC. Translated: CASSRNGDGYTF. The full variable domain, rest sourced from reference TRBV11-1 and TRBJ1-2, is EAEVAQSPRYKITEKSQAVAFWCDPISGHATLYWYRQILGQGPELLVQFQDESVVDDSQLPKDRFSAERLKGVDSTLKIQPAELGDSAMYLCASSRNGDGYTFGSGTRLTVV.

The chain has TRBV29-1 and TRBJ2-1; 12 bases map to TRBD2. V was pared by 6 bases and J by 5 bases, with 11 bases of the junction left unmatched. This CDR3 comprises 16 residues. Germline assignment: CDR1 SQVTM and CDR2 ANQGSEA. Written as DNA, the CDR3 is TGCAGCGTCGCGGGACTAGCGGGTAACATTAACAATGAGCAGTTCTTC. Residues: CSVAGLAGNINNEQFF.

CDR3 sequence (DNA): TGTGCCAGCAGCTTCCTGACCGGGGGAATACAGGGGACGAACACTGAAGCTTTCTTT. Its protein is CASSFLTGGIQGTNTEAFF. V usage is TRBV5-6 and J usage is TRBJ1-1; TRBD1 matches at 7 bases. The CDR3 length is 19 residues. Germline-derived CDR1 and CDR2 are SGHDT and YYEEEE. V lost 2 bases to trimming and J lost 1 base; unmatched junction nucleotides: 17.

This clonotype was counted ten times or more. For the CDR3, the DNA is TGCAGCGCAGACTTCCCTGGGGCCAACGTCCTGACTTTC. This sequence encodes CSADFPGANVLTF. The J gene is TRBJ2-6, the V gene TRBV29-1; D remains unclear. CDR3 size: 13 residues. The germline gives CDR1 SQVTM, CDR2 ANQGSEA. V lost 7 bases to trimming and J lost 2 bases, with 9 bases between them.

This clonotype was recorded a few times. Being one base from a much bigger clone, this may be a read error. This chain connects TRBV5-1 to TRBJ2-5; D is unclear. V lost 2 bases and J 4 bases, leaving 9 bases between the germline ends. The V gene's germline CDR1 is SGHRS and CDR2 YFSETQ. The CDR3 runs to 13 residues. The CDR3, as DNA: TGCGCCAGCAGCTTTGGCAGCCTAGAGACCCAGTACTTC. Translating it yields CASSFGSLETQYF.